The clone carrying this T cell receptor (beta chain) has ten or more counts. Antigen specificity is unknown. The data are from a study of T cells in Graves' hyperthyroidism and ophthalmopathy. Clinical symptoms, serum thyroxine and TRAb, thyroid ultrasound and orbital computed tomography were used for the diagnoses. It was RNA transcripts that yielded the amplified TCR beta CDR3 regions. HTBI primers were used for first-round RT-PCR of the TCR CDR3. TCRdb fed the multiplex PCR reads into MiXCR, producing one record per CDR3 protein. This table holds under 450,000 distinct CDR3 sequences, 15% to 17% found once. The germline CDR1 and CDR2 sequences are MDHEN and SYDVKM. The CDR3 has 14 amino acids. Between the trimmed V and J ends, which lost 4 bases and 2 bases, there was a span of 12 bases. Study-level findings and limits: A 13 V-J signature model discriminated ophthalmopathy versus stable hyperthyroidism.

This rearrangement joins TRBV28 to TRBJ2-7; perhaps TRBD2 as D (6 bases). The TCR was taken from a woman in her late teens or twenties with Graves' hyperthyroidism. Input material: blood. The CDR3 is CASSSGTLTYEQYF. The DNA of the CDR3 is TGTGCCAGCAGTTCAGGGACTCTTACCTACGAGCAGTACTTC.